This paragraph covers one TCR beta chain sequence. The CDR3 is 16 residues long. The V end was cut by 4 bases, the J end by 2 bases, with 16 bases between. Germline V CDR1 and CDR2: SGDLS, YYNGEE. The sample belongs to a study of blood T cell repertoires in COVID-19. Whole-study context: Collection of acute and convalescent COVID-19 samples took place in the United States, Italy and Spain. PBMCs, B-cell-depleted T cells, or T cells provided the cDNA or gDNA that made up the material.

Authors' data handling: Amplification from reference gene primers served as the basis for estimated nucleated cell counts. The assay was immunoSEQ multiplex PCR, and TCRdb's table has in-frame clones only and misses some. Clone size and V and J calls were adopted from that table, with D and trimming inferred from the DNA. The data contain 250,000 to 350,000 clones, around 89% of them singletons. The chain combines TRBV9 with TRBJ1-3; D gene uncertain. The clonotype was recovered from a woman aged 55-69 years with acute or convalescent COVID-19. The sequenced material came from peripheral blood. CDR3 bases: TGTGCCAGCAGCTTAAGGCACGGGAGGACTGGAAACACCATATATTTT. The encoded protein is CASSLRHGRTGNTIYF.